What follows is one T cell receptor (beta chain) and its context. This record belongs to a study of technical replicates of blood from a few donors. Germline V gene data show CDR1 as SGHKS and CDR2 as YYEKEE (reference sequence). The V gene lost 2 bases and the J gene lost 12 bases, with 18 bases spanning the gap. The length of the CDR3 is 13 residues. TCRdb's copy holds only in-frame clones and misses some; the assay was immunoSEQ multiplex PCR. The top ten clones hold 0.15% to 0.2% of a sample with under 85,000 clones, 95% to 98% of them seen once. The sequence was collected from a human donor in good health. Sequenced: T cells isolated from PBMCs. The rearrangement uses TRBV5-5 and TRBJ2-7; TRBD1 might be the D (5 bases). Written as DNA, the CDR3 is TGTGCCAGCAGCTTCAGTGGGGCCCGTCTTACGTACTTC. Its translation: CASSFSGARLTYF.